This T cell receptor beta chain was identified in a study of early T cells in non-severe SARS-CoV-2 infection. About the study: Chains were not paired, and sequencing was done on bulk RNA from unsorted whole blood.

cDNA molecules, individually, were tagged with unique molecular identifiers. TCRdb called the 5' RACE reads again in MiXCR, with one record for every CDR3 protein. The sample consists of some 40,000 distinct CDR3 sequences, approximately 4.6% of them appearing once. This clonotype was recorded many times. Its target is unknown. This CDR3 region has 12 residues. The V gene's germline CDR1 is LNHDA and CDR2 SQIVND (reference sequence). V gave up 2 bases and J gave up 4 bases, with 5 bases separating them. The study's findings and limits: Anti-spike CD8 responses were favored in VDJdb matching, and private and CD4 specificities were missed.

Sequencing used whole blood. This receptor was obtained from an adult who was a healthcare worker with PCR-confirmed SARS-CoV-2 infection or an uninfected control (not recorded which). J is TRBJ1-1 and V is TRBV19, with D hard to call. CDR3 amino acids: CASSIPGTEAFF. Here the CDR3 DNA reads TGTGCCAGTAGTATACCGGGCACTGAAGCTTTCTTT.